This T cell receptor (beta chain) comes out of a study of blood T cells in healthy people across ages (dated by TCRdb to between 2015 and 2017). As for the study more broadly: Template switching captured roughly one uniquely barcoded TCR beta cDNA molecule per two T cells in model experiments. Age-related changes in TCR beta repertoire diversity were measured in the study by deep sequencing normalized with unique cDNA molecular identifiers. Donors were grouped into four age groups: young (average 16 years), middle-aged (roughly 37), aged (around 60) and long-lived (approximately 82). To avoid experimental bias, donors of different ages were randomly spread across the sequencing lanes. For two donors (one aged 18 to 29 and one aged 80 or older), the study analyzed two additional independent replicas of 1 million unique cDNA reads from the same blood draw.

Systemically healthy Caucasian individuals from Russia, 35 to 50 in total and aged about 6 to 90 years, were included as donors. Ten milliliters of peripheral blood were drawn from each donor into EDTA-treated Vacutainer tubes. Ficoll-Paque density-gradient centrifugation was used to isolate PBMCs, with at least 6 million per sample. Total RNA was extracted from PBMCs with Trizol reagent, with at least 5.5 micrograms obtained per sample. The percentages of naive CD45RAhigh/CD27high T cells were determined by flow cytometry on a PBMC aliquot from every donor. What the research found in general, with its limitations: Observed TCR beta diversity per million T cells fell roughly linearly with age, and a significant reduction was already apparent by age roughly 41. Compared with the aged group, the long-lived group had more naive CD4+ T cells, fewer expanded clones and increased TCR diversity, a pattern suggesting age selection. Total diversity estimates from one million sequenced T cells were considered lower bounds and underestimates. Because donor CMV infection status was unknown, age-related changes in expanded clonotypes were potentially confounded. A strong correlation was found between observed TCR beta diversity and the percentage of naive T cells measured by flow cytometry. Because profiling used bulk unsorted PBMCs, naive and antigen-experienced compartments could not be compared conclusively.

This clonotype was seen only a few times. No antigen is known for it. Base-call qualities are not available, and no considerably larger clone is one nucleotide away. Reading the germline V gene gives CDR1 MNHNS and CDR2 SASEGT. The CDR3, from cysteine to phenylalanine, totals 17 residues. The kept DNA is CDR3 alone, 51 bases in frame from the first base. V and J lose 1 base and 0 bases, and a span of 13 bases separates them. Library preparation employed 5' RACE. The run used an Illumina HiSeq 2500. A second PCR of 7 to 11 cycles was performed with a sample-barcoded 5' primer and a J-beta primer mix. Each TCR beta cDNA molecule received a unique molecular identifier from a template-switch 5' adaptor carrying 12 random nucleotides. Each sample yielded at least 3 million CDR3-containing paired-end reads. The Mint cDNA synthesis kit, primed by a TRBC-specific oligonucleotide, was used to synthesize first-strand cDNA from all RNA. All cDNA was treated with uracil-DNA glycosylase and then went through a first 18-cycle PCR with the universal primers M1SS and BC2_uni_R. On the study's bioinformatics: Each sample was normalized by randomly selecting 1 million high-quality reads, each carrying a distinct molecular identifier. Reads with shared molecular identifiers were discarded instead of being binned into consensus sequences. MiTCR, with a Q25 quality threshold and the strictest error-elimination algorithm, was used for CDR3 identification, clonotype clustering and error correction. A nonparametric unseen species model with Euler transformation was used to estimate lower-bound total TCR beta diversity. TCRdb cleaned the public reads at Q25 with fastp, built clones with MiXCR and kept in-frame beta chains. Here each entry gathers all rows of one CDR3 protein and keeps the most common genes and DNA. The V and J calls were not made by the authors but by TCRdb's processing. For this sample there are 450,000 to 700,000 distinct CDR3 sequences; 27% appear just once. The biggest ten clones account for 15% to 20% of the sample.

Source material: blood. The clonotype was recovered from a woman in her 70s in good health. Recombination joined TRBV6-1 with TRBJ2-1, with TRBD2 tentatively as D gene (7 bases match). The CDR3 reads as follows: CASSEERGAHSYNEQFF. The bases read TGTGCCAGCAGTGAAGAACGGGGGGCCCACTCCTACAATGAGCAGTTCTTC.